This T cell receptor beta chain was sequenced during a study of T cells after yellow fever vaccination. Across the whole study: Fractions with few cells were prepared using SMART-Seq v4 Ultra Low Input.

This clonotype was detected ten times or more. The CDR3 is 13 residues long. Germline V lookup: CDR1 SQVTM, CDR2 ANQGSEA. After removal of 3 bases from V and 2 bases from J, the junction contained 1 base not matched to a gene. TCRdb called the 5' RACE reads again in MiXCR, with one record for every CDR3 protein. The repertoire holds 230,000 or so distinct CDR3 sequences, with 5.5% to 8.5% as singletons. The TCR comes from a man aged 25 to 40 who received the YFV17D yellow fever vaccine. This specimen consisted of CD4+ T cells sorted from PBMCs, obtained on the day of the yellow fever booster vaccination. V is TRBV29-1 and J is TRBJ2-5, with 9 bases matching TRBD1. CDR3 coding DNA: TGCAGCGTTGAGGGGACAGGGCAAGAGACCCAGTACTTC. Translated: CSVEGTGQETQYF.